The T cell receptor (beta chain) described here comes from a study of blood T cell repertoires in COVID-19. Study in general: The cDNA or gDNA used as material had been derived from T cells, B-cell-depleted T cells, or PBMCs.

V shed 4 bases, J shed 1 base, and the junction held 7 bases outside the gene matches. The CDR3 contains 15 residues. Germline CDR1 is SGHDT and CDR2 is YYEEEE. Original methodology: By means of reference gene primer amplification, nucleated cell counts were estimated. The repertoire was sequenced with immunoSEQ multiplex PCR; TCRdb's copy has only in-frame clones and lacks some. That table supplies the V and J calls and clone size; D and trimming were determined from the DNA. The data contain tens of thousands of clones, around 80% of them singletons. The clonotype was recovered from a human donor in a cohort sampled during active COVID-19. Material for sequencing was peripheral blood. The V gene is TRBV5-6, the J gene TRBJ2-5; 7 nucleotides align to TRBD1. CDR3 sequence reads: CASSQPGQPQETQYF. The CDR3, as DNA: TGTGCCAGCAGCCAGCCGGGACAGCCCCAAGAGACCCAGTACTTC. Together with reference TRBV5-6 and TRBJ2-5, the CDR3 gives the full variable domain: DAGVTQSPTHLIKTRGQQVTLRCSPKSGHDTVSWYQQALGQGPQFIFQYYEEEERQRGNFPDRFSGHQFPNYSSELNVNALLLGDSALYLCASSQPGQPQETQYFGPGTRLLVL.